The 18 T cell receptor beta chains given below trace back to one sample, sequenced in a study of T-cell memory formation after mild COVID-19. TCRdb recomputed calls from the 5' RACE reads with MiXCR, one row per CDR3 protein. Among 200,000 to 250,000 distinct CDR3 sequences listed, 9% to 10% were seen once. Sequenced material: PBMCs or a T cell subset sorted from them (not recorded which). The receptors were sampled from a man younger than 30 who had mild COVID-19 (a few samples of this study predate the infection). Cell type and time point are not known.

Ten or more counts support this clonotype. V is TRBV7-9 and J is TRBJ2-1, with 10 positions matching TRBD1. CDR3 length: 17 residues. Germline V gene sequence: CDR1 SEHNR, CDR2 FQNEAQ (reference sequence). Trimming removed 5 bases from V and 10 bases from J; junction bases left unmatched: 17. CDR3: CASSPGTGEAAKYEQFF. The DNA for the CDR3 is TGTGCCAGCAGCCCTGGGACAGGGGAAGCGGCCAAATACGAGCAGTTCTTC.

V usage is TRBV5-6 and J usage is TRBJ1-1; the D gene is possibly TRBD1 (6 bases). The CDR3 is made up of 15 amino acids. Trimming removed 4 bases from V and 3 bases from J, with 16 bases in between. From germline, CDR1 is SGHDT and CDR2 YYEEEE. Written as DNA, the CDR3 is TGTGCCAGCAGCCCTGAAGGGGGGCGGGACACTGAAGCTTTCTTT. Amino acids: CASSPEGGRDTEAFF.

The table lists this clonotype with a few counts. This chain joins TRBV9 and TRBJ2-3; D not certain. CDR1 SGDLS and CDR2 YYNGEE come from the germline V gene. The V gene lost 0 bases and the J gene lost 0 bases, with 11 bases spanning the gap. CDR3 length equals 16 residues. The CDR3: CASSVVRGASTDTQYF. DNA of the CDR3: TGTGCCAGCAGCGTAGTTCGCGGCGCTAGCACAGATACGCAGTATTTT.

This clonotype has ten or more counts. In DNA form, the CDR3 reads TGCGCCAGCAGCAGATACAGGGGCCAAGAGACCCAGTACTTC. Protein sequence: CASSRYRGQETQYF. The chain is built from TRBV4-1 and TRBJ2-5, with 7 bases identical to TRBD1. The CDR3 runs to 14 residues. Per the germline V gene, CDR1 is MGHRA and CDR2 is YSYEKL. V lost 5 bases to trimming and J lost 1 base; unmatched junction nucleotides: 4.

The V call is TRBV6-1, the J call TRBJ2-5; tentative D call: TRBD2 (6 bases). Trimming removed 2 bases from V and 1 base from J, with 17 bases in between. The CDR3 has 17 residues. Germline V gene data show CDR1 as MNHNS and CDR2 as SASEGT. The CDR3: CASSEPAGRGIQETQYF. The CDR3 bases are TGTGCCAGCAGTGAACCCGCGGGGCGGGGCATCCAAGAGACCCAGTACTTC.

This chain uses TRBV2 with TRBJ2-3; D not certain. This CDR3 region has 14 residues. The V and J ends lost 2 bases and 5 bases respectively, with 11 bases between them. Germline CDR1 SNHLY, CDR2 FYNNEI. The CDR3 region has the DNA TGTGCCAGCAGTGAATCTTCTTGGGAAGATACGCAGTATTTT. Protein sequence: CASSESSWEDTQYF.

Here the CDR3 reads CASSLILLVTQFF. The CDR3 coding sequence is TGTGCCAGCAGCTTAATATTGCTTGTCACTCAGTTCTTC. V gene TRBV7-2 combines with J gene TRBJ2-1; D unclear. The germline V and J ends were trimmed by 2 bases and 13 bases, with 15 bases remaining between them. Germline-derived CDR1 and CDR2 are SGHTA and FQGNSA. CDR3 length: 13 amino acids.

In its sample, this clonotype was seen a few times. The V gene is TRBV7-9, the J gene TRBJ1-2; 9 bases align to TRBD1. V was clipped by 1 base and J by 4 bases; unmatched bases: 4. The CDR3 is 15 amino acids. Looked up from germline, CDR1 is SEHNR and CDR2 is FQNEAQ (reference sequence). CDR3 sequence (DNA): TGTGCCAGCAGCTTAGGGGACAGGGTCGGCTATGGCTACACCTTC. This encodes CASSLGDRVGYGYTF.

The genes are TRBV7-9 and TRBJ1-1, with D unclear. Trimming removed 0 bases from V and 0 bases from J, with 5 bases in between. Germline CDR1 is SEHNR and CDR2 is FQNEAQ (reference sequence). CDR3 length: 14 amino acids. The CDR3 DNA reads TGTGCCAGCAGCTTAGCGATGATGAACACTGAAGCTTTCTTT. Translated: CASSLAMMNTEAFF.

This clonotype was seen ten or more times. V gene TRBV5-1 combines with J gene TRBJ1-1; TRBD1 might be the D (5 bases). Germline V gene data show CDR1 as SGHRS and CDR2 as YFSETQ. V gave up 4 bases and J gave up 0 bases, with 13 bases separating them. CDR3 length: 15 amino acids. The CDR3 bases are TGCGCCAGCAGCCCTTTGACAGCCTTGAACACTGAAGCTTTCTTT. Translation gives CASSPLTALNTEAFF. Full variable domain (remainder filled in from reference TRBV5-1 and TRBJ1-1): KAGVTQTPRYLIKTRGQQVTLSCSPISGHRSVSWYQQTPGQGLQFLFEYFSETQRNKGNFPGRFSGRQFSNSRSEMNVSTLELGDSALYLCASSPLTALNTEAFFGQGTRLTVV.

This clonotype was seen only a few times. This rearrangement joins TRBV5-1 to TRBJ2-6, with D tentatively TRBD2 (5 bases). Per the germline V gene, CDR1 is SGHRS and CDR2 is YFSETQ. The CDR3 consists of 16 residues. The ends were cut back, 2 bases at V and 0 bases at J, with 9 bases in the middle. Written as DNA, the CDR3 is TGCGCCAGCAGCTTCGGGGATTTCTCTGGGGCCAACGTCCTGACTTTC. As protein: CASSFGDFSGANVLTF.

This sequence joins TRBV7-6 and TRBJ1-2; tentative D call: TRBD1 (5 bases). CDR1 is SGHVS and CDR2 is FNYEAQ in the germline V gene. V dropped 2 bases and J dropped 6 bases, with 22 bases sitting between them. CDR3 length equals 17 residues. The CDR3 sequence is CASSLNRKGQGSDGYTF. The CDR3 region has the DNA TGTGCCAGCAGCTTAAACAGGAAGGGCCAAGGGAGCGATGGCTACACCTTC.

This clonotype was recorded at least ten times. The chain employs TRBV7-9 and TRBJ2-3; no clear D. The CDR3 runs to 12 residues. The germline V gene encodes CDR1 SEHNR and CDR2 FQNEAQ (reference sequence). Trimming shortened V by 5 bases and J by 4 bases, and 7 bases separated the two germline ends. The CDR3 protein is CASSPPADTQYF. The CDR3 DNA follows: TGTGCCAGCAGCCCCCCCGCAGATACGCAGTATTTT.

In this sample, this clonotype turned up many times. The chain has TRBV23-1 and TRBJ2-1; D unresolved. TRBV23-1 is reported as an ORF; its role is uncertain. The CDR3 is made up of 8 amino acids. V was trimmed by 6 bases and J by 14 bases, leaving 5 bases between them. The CDR3 bases are TGCGCCAGCAGCAAGGAGTTCTTC. Its translation is CASSKEFF.

The rearrangement joins TRBV7-3 to TRBJ2-2; 7 bases map to TRBD2. The CDR3 covers 14 residues. Trimming cost V 5 bases and J 4 bases; bases outside gene matches: 4. CDR1 and CDR2 from the germline V gene are SGHTA and FQGTGA. The CDR3 nucleotides read TGTGCCAGCAGCCCCGGACTAGGCACCGGGGAGCTGTTTTTT. Its translation is CASSPGLGTGELFF.

At least ten counts were recorded for this clonotype. This chain uses TRBV28 with TRBJ1-2; D ambiguous. The CDR3 sequence is 13 residues long. Per germline, CDR1 MDHEN and CDR2 SYDVKM. Trimming shortened V by 4 bases and J by 5 bases, and 11 bases separated the two germline ends. Here the CDR3 reads CASSSLGLYGYTF. CDR3 nucleotides: TGTGCCAGCAGTTCCCTAGGATTGTATGGCTACACCTTC.

This clonotype has a count of ten or more. This rearrangement joins TRBV10-3 to TRBJ2-5, with TRBD1 matching 8 bases. The germline V gene encodes CDR1 ENHRY and CDR2 SYGVKD. CDR3 length: 12 residues. Trimming cost V 6 bases and J 3 bases; bases outside gene matches: 0. In DNA form, the CDR3 reads TGTGCCATCAGGGGACAGGAAGAGACCCAGTACTTC. Its translation: CAIRGQEETQYF.

This clonotype was seen at least ten times. The J gene is TRBJ2-5, the V gene TRBV5-4, with D unresolved. V lost 3 bases, J lost 2 bases, and 5 bases lay in between. The germline CDR1 and CDR2 sequences are SGHNT and YYREEE (reference sequence). The CDR3 covers 12 residues. CDR3: CASSSQQETQYF. CDR3 coding DNA: TGTGCCAGCAGCTCTCAGCAAGAGACCCAGTACTTC.